The 25 T cell receptor beta chains below were found in one sample sequenced in a study of control samples from healthy donors and cancer patients. Profiled with immunoSEQ multiplex PCR; TCRdb holds only in-frame clones, not every one. Among around 40,000 clones listed, around 93% were seen once. The sequenced sample consisted of PBMCs. These receptors were taken from a woman between 35 and 50 years old with head and neck cancer.

The chain is built from TRBV3-1 (or the pseudogene TRBV3-2) and TRBJ1-6; TRBD1 matches 10 bases. This CDR3 has 15 residues. Germline-derived CDR1 and CDR2 are LGHDT and YNNKEL (reference sequence). Trimming at V came to 1 base and at J to 9 bases, leaving 3 bases not matched to a gene. CDR3 loop: CASSQGQGAGSPLHF. The CDR3 DNA follows: TGTGCCAGCAGCCAAGGACAGGGGGCAGGTTCACCCCTCCACTTT.

The rearrangement links TRBV2 to TRBJ2-1; 8 nucleotides align to TRBD2. The CDR3 contains 15 residues. Germline lookup yields CDR1 SNHLY and CDR2 FYNNEI. Trimming cost V 7 bases and J 5 bases; bases outside gene matches: 10. In nucleotides, the CDR3 is TGTGCCAGCACCGAAGAGCGGGGGAGGGACAATGAGCAGTTCTTC. Its translation is CASTEERGRDNEQFF.

The chain employs TRBV6-1 and TRBJ1-2; tentatively, D is TRBD1 (5 bases). Looked up from germline, CDR1 is MNHNS and CDR2 is SASEGT. The CDR3 totals 12 residues. Trimming removed 3 bases at V and 7 bases at J, with 9 bases between. The CDR3 DNA sequence: TGTGCCAGCAGTGACAGGGCAGGTGGCTACACCTTC. Residues: CASSDRAGGYTF.

CDR3 DNA sequence: TGCAGTGCTAGTCACGGGGGGGCCTTATCCTACGAGCAGTACTTC. This gives the protein CSASHGGALSYEQYF. This chain links TRBV20-1 with TRBJ2-7; TRBD2 agrees at 8 bases. CDR1 and CDR2 from the germline V gene are DFQATT and SNEGSKA (reference sequence). This CDR3 has 15 residues. V dropped 3 bases and J dropped 1; count of bases not matched to a gene: 8.

The chain is built from TRBV7-8 and TRBJ2-3; 9 positions agree with TRBD2. This CDR3 is built from 16 residues. Trimming took 2 bases from V and 3 from J; bases not matched to a gene: 6. Per germline, CDR1 SGHVS and CDR2 FQNEAQ. In DNA form, the CDR3 reads TGTGCCAGCAGCTTAATTGCGGGAGGGATAACAGATACGCAGTATTTT. Protein: CASSLIAGGITDTQYF.

The chain combines TRBV4-1 with TRBJ2-1, with 11 bases matching TRBD2. The CDR3 sequence is 16 residues long. With 2 bases clipped from V and 2 bases from J, the junction kept 2 bases outside the gene matches. Germline values: CDR1 MGHRA, CDR2 YSYEKL. The CDR3, as DNA: TGCGCCAGCAGCCAAATGGGACTAGCGGCCTACAATGAGCAGTTCTTC. Its protein product is CASSQMGLAAYNEQFF.

A single count supports this clone. The V gene is TRBV3-1 (or the pseudogene TRBV3-2), the J gene TRBJ2-2; D assignment may be TRBD1 or TRBD2 (5 bases each). This CDR3 has 14 amino acids. V was trimmed by 5 bases and J by 1 base, leaving 8 bases between them. From germline, CDR1 is LGHDT and CDR2 YNNKEL (reference sequence). The CDR3, as DNA: TGTGCCAGCAGCATGGGGGTGAACACCGGGGAGCTGTTTTTT. Its translation is CASSMGVNTGELFF.

This clone was seen only once. This rearrangement joins TRBV5-1 to TRBJ2-7, with D possibly being TRBD1 (5 bases). This CDR3 comprises 15 residues. Germline V gives CDR1 SGHRS, CDR2 YFSETQ. The germline V and J ends were trimmed by 0 bases and 2 bases, with 12 bases remaining between them. CDR3 sequence: CASSLGQGSTYEQYF. In DNA form, the CDR3 reads TGCGCCAGCAGCTTGGGTCAGGGCTCCACCTACGAGCAGTACTTC.

The chain links TRBV11-2 to TRBJ1-2, with 7 bases that match TRBD1. The CDR3 runs 15 residues. The J segment lost 1 base and the V segment lost 0 bases, leaving 2 bases of the junction unmatched. The V gene's germline CDR1 is SGHAT and CDR2 FQNNGV. The CDR3 DNA sequence: TGTGCCAGCAGCTTAGAAGGGGGCGGTAACTATGGCTACACCTTC. This translates into CASSLEGGGNYGYTF.

CDR3 loop: CASSTRTVGTGELFF. The CDR3 bases are TGTGCCAGCAGCACCCGTACAGTCGGCACCGGGGAGCTGTTTTTT. This chain joins TRBV9 and TRBJ2-2; D uncertain. CDR3 length: 15 residues. Germline V gene lookup returns CDR1 SGDLS and CDR2 YYNGEE. Trimming cost V 4 bases and J 4 bases, with 14 bases left between them.

Written as DNA, the CDR3 is TGTGCCAGCAGCCATGTTACAGGGGTTGTAGCTTTCTTT. Translated: CASSHVTGVVAFF. The rearrangement joins TRBV14 to TRBJ1-1; 7 positions agree with TRBD1. The CDR3 totals 13 residues. CDR1 and CDR2 (germline): SGHDN, FVKESK. Trimming at V came to 3 bases and at J to 10 bases, leaving 8 bases not matched to a gene.

The chain joins TRBV27 to TRBJ1-2, with 7 bases matching TRBD1. V lost 3 bases to trimming and J lost 4 bases; unmatched junction nucleotides: 20. Germline CDR1 and CDR2: MNHEY and SMNVEV (reference sequence). The CDR3 sequence is 19 residues long. In nucleotides, the CDR3 is TGTGCCAGCAGTTTGGCCTATACTCTTCCAGGGGGTGGGATCTATGGCTACACCTTC. It translates to CASSLAYTLPGGGIYGYTF.

The J gene is TRBJ2-1, the V gene TRBV3-1 (or the pseudogene TRBV3-2); TRBD2 matches 8 bases. The trim removed 4 bases at V and 8 bases at J, leaving 7 bases unmatched. The CDR3 extends over 14 amino acids. Germline CDR1 LGHDT, CDR2 YNNKEL (reference sequence). The CDR3 spells CASSPGLVGYEQFF. CDR3 bases: TGTGCCAGCAGCCCGGGACTAGTTGGCTATGAGCAGTTCTTC.

J is TRBJ2-1 and V is TRBV6-5; 8 bases fit TRBD1. CDR1 is MNHEY, CDR2 SVGAGI, per germline. The CDR3 consists of 15 residues. Trimming cost V 5 bases and J 2 bases; bases outside gene matches: 5. The CDR3, as DNA: TGTGCCAGCAGTATAGACAGGGGCCCCTACAATGAGCAGTTCTTC. Its translation: CASSIDRGPYNEQFF.

J is TRBJ1-1 and V is TRBV5-1; TRBD1 matches at 7 bases. Germline V CDR1 and CDR2: SGHRS, YFSETQ. J was trimmed by 3 bases and V by 4 bases; bases with no gene match: 3. The CDR3 is 13 amino acids. This CDR3 is CASSGRGYTEAFF. For the CDR3, the DNA is TGCGCCAGCAGCGGCAGGGGGTACACTGAAGCTTTCTTT. Full variable domain (outside the CDR3, taken from reference TRBV5-1 and TRBJ1-1): KAGVTQTPRYLIKTRGQQVTLSCSPISGHRSVSWYQQTPGQGLQFLFEYFSETQRNKGNFPGRFSGRQFSNSRSEMNVSTLELGDSALYLCASSGRGYTEAFFGQGTRLTVV.

This chain connects TRBV2 to TRBJ1-2; 12 bases fit TRBD1. Germline loops: CDR1 SNHLY, CDR2 FYNNEI. The CDR3 covers 15 residues. Trimming removed 11 bases from V and 4 bases from J; junction bases left unmatched: 11. The CDR3 loop is CASGDRGRPLYGYTF. DNA for the CDR3: TGTGCCTCCGGGGACAGGGGGCGTCCCCTCTATGGCTACACCTTC.

This clone appeared a single time. The genes are TRBV5-6 and TRBJ1-1, with TRBD1 as a possible D gene (5 bases). The ends were cut back, 4 bases at V and 1 base at J, with 14 bases in the middle. CDR1 SGHDT and CDR2 YYEEEE come from the germline V gene. This CDR3 has 15 residues. The CDR3 protein is CASSGKTQGNTEAFF. In DNA form, the CDR3 reads TGTGCCAGCAGCGGAAAGACCCAGGGGAACACTGAAGCTTTCTTT.

The gene calls are TRBV18 and TRBJ2-7; no reliable D call. Germline CDR1 and CDR2: KGHSH and LQKENI. V shed 0 bases and J shed 0 bases, with 15 bases lying between them. The CDR3 sequence is 17 residues long. The CDR3 loop reads CASSPPKPNNGSYEQYF. The DNA of the CDR3 is TGTGCCAGCTCACCACCGAAGCCCAACAACGGCTCCTACGAGCAGTACTTC.

V and J are TRBV27 and TRBJ1-2; D perhaps matches TRBD1 (6 bases). The length of the CDR3 is 15 residues. Trimming cost V 2 bases and J 4 bases, with 14 bases left between them. Germline V gene lookup returns CDR1 MNHEY and CDR2 SMNVEV (reference sequence). In DNA form, the CDR3 reads TGTGCCAGCAGTTTAGGGGGCCGGGCCCCCTATGGCTACACCTTC. Translating gives CASSLGGRAPYGYTF.

The chain is built from TRBV12-5 and TRBJ1-1; D gene uncertain. Between the trimmed V and J ends, which lost 1 base and 1 base, there was a span of 16 bases. This CDR3 contains 17 residues. Germline assignment: CDR1 LGHNT and CDR2 FRNRAP. CDR3 amino acids: CASGLGPGGTTNTEAFF. CDR3 DNA sequence: TGTGCTAGTGGTTTGGGACCGGGCGGCACCACGAACACTGAAGCTTTCTTT.

This chain connects TRBV6-5 to TRBJ2-7, with D possibly being TRBD1 or TRBD2 (5 bases each). The CDR3 consists of 13 residues. CDR1 and CDR2 from the germline V gene are MNHEY and SVGAGI. Trimming stripped 0 bases from V and 7 bases from J, with 10 bases between. The CDR3 loop is CASSYSNGGEQYF. CDR3 bases: TGTGCCAGCAGTTACTCGAATGGGGGAGAGCAGTACTTC.

The J gene is TRBJ2-3, the V gene TRBV29-1, with D possibly being TRBD2 (6 bases). Trimming removed 6 bases at V and 2 bases at J, with 12 bases between. This CDR3 is built from 13 residues. Germline values: CDR1 SQVTM, CDR2 ANQGSEA. This CDR3 is CSVGGANTDTQYF. CDR3 in DNA: TGCAGCGTCGGGGGAGCGAACACAGATACGCAGTATTTT.

The chain is built from TRBV2 and TRBJ1-3; TRBD1 might be the D (5 bases). The CDR3 consists of 15 residues. Trimming cost V 3 bases and J 4 bases, with 13 bases left between them. The germline V gene has CDR1 SNHLY and CDR2 FYNNEI. The DNA for the CDR3 is TGTGCCAGCAGTGAGGGACGGGAGGGAGGAAACACCATATATTTT. It yields the protein CASSEGREGGNTIYF.

The chain employs TRBV9 and TRBJ2-3; 8 nucleotides agree with TRBD1. With 4 bases clipped from V and 2 bases from J, the junction kept 6 bases outside the gene matches. The CDR3 runs 15 residues. The germline V gene encodes CDR1 SGDLS and CDR2 YYNGEE. The CDR3 bases are TGTGCCAGCAGCCCAGGGGGCCGTAACACAGATACGCAGTATTTT. This codes for CASSPGGRNTDTQYF.

The chain uses TRBV9 and TRBJ2-5; 11 nucleotides agree with TRBD2. After removal of 4 bases from V and 3 bases from J, the junction contained 8 bases not matched to a gene. The germline V gene has CDR1 SGDLS and CDR2 YYNGEE. This CDR3 has 16 amino acids. DNA of the CDR3: TGTGCCAGCAGCTCCAGGACTAGCGGGTCGAAAGAGACCCAGTACTTC. Protein: CASSSRTSGSKETQYF.